This TCR beta chain was captured by sequencing in a study of CD8 T cells in ankylosing spondylitis. Looked up from germline, CDR1 is MNHNS and CDR2 is SASEGT. The V gene lost 4 bases and the J gene lost 2 bases, with 14 bases spanning the gap. The CDR3 has 15 residues. A single record per CDR3 protein comes from TCRdb applying MiXCR to the 5' RACE reads. The top ten hold roughly a fifth of the sample, which has over 200,000 distinct CDR3 sequences, approximately 10% seen once. This receptor was taken from a male donor with ankylosing spondylitis or in good health (not recorded which). The sample comprised blood, either unsorted or a sorted T cell fraction (not recorded which). V and J are TRBV6-1 and TRBJ1-2, with a tentative D call TRBD1 (6 bases). CDR3 amino acids: CASSAGGGANYGYTF. CDR3 DNA sequence: TGTGCCAGCAGTGCCGGGGGGGGGGCGAACTATGGCTACACCTTC.